These 31 T cell receptor beta chains were all obtained from the same sample, sequenced in a study of T cell responses to AZD1222 COVID-19 vaccine. The method was immunoSEQ multiplex PCR; TCRdb's version includes in-frame clones alone and lacks a portion of them. Of tens of thousands of clones detected, 90% appear once; the ten largest clones hold 3.3%. The source material was peripheral blood, sampled 28 days after the second AZD1222 dose. The source of these receptors is an adult who received the AZD1222 COVID-19 vaccine.

This chain links TRBV2 with TRBJ2-7; D not certain. The CDR3 is 13 residues long. The germline gives CDR1 SNHLY, CDR2 FYNNEI. Trimming pared 6 bases from V and 5 bases from J, leaving 14 bases between. The DNA of the CDR3 is TGTGCCAGCAGCGAATGGGGTGGGGACGAGCAGTACTTC. This codes for CASSEWGGDEQYF.

The chain uses TRBV10-3 and TRBJ2-1, with D perhaps matching TRBD1 or TRBD2 (5 bases each). Germline V gene lookup returns CDR1 ENHRY and CDR2 SYGVKD. The length of the CDR3 is 14 residues. V was clipped by 4 bases and J by 10 bases, with 17 bases between them. CDR3 region: CAISVGEGKTEQFF. For the CDR3, the DNA is TGTGCCATCAGTGTGGGTGAGGGGAAGACGGAGCAGTTCTTC.

The V gene is TRBV6-4, the J gene TRBJ2-1, with D perhaps matching TRBD1 (5 bases). Germline V gene lookup returns CDR1 MRHNA and CDR2 SNTAGT. Between the trimmed V and J ends, which lost 2 bases and 4 bases, there was a span of 9 bases. The CDR3 has 14 residues. The CDR3 protein is CASSDRGLYNEQFF. The CDR3 DNA reads TGTGCCAGCAGTGACAGGGGTCTTTACAATGAGCAGTTCTTC.

CDR3 in DNA: TGTGCCATCAGTTTGCGGAGCTACGAGCAGTACTTC. Amino acid sequence: CAISLRSYEQYF. The V call is TRBV10-3, the J call TRBJ2-7; D not certain. CDR1 and CDR2 from the germline V gene are ENHRY and SYGVKD. The ends were cut back, 5 bases at V and 3 bases at J, with 8 bases in the middle. The CDR3 has 12 residues.

The table lists this clone with a few counts. The same CDR3 also results from other DNA sequences found in this sample. The chain has TRBV7-3 and TRBJ1-5; D remains unclear. V was trimmed by 1 base and J by 0 bases, leaving 1 base between them. CDR3 length: 13 residues. The germline gives CDR1 SGHTA, CDR2 FQGTGA. The CDR3 DNA sequence: TGTGCCAGCAGCTTAAGTAGCAATCAGCCCCAGCATTTT. It is translated as CASSLSSNQPQHF.

J is TRBJ1-6 and V is TRBV7-8; D call uncertain. Germline V gives CDR1 SGHVS, CDR2 FQNEAQ. This CDR3 comprises 14 residues. V dropped 5 bases and J dropped 8 bases, with 13 bases sitting between them. CDR3 loop: CASSPAPADSPLHF. As DNA, the CDR3 is TGTGCCAGCAGCCCCGCCCCGGCCGATTCACCCCTCCACTTT.

DNA for the CDR3: TGTGCCACCAGTACAGGACTAGCGGGGCAAGAGACCCAGTACTTC. Translated, it gives CATSTGLAGQETQYF. The chain recombines TRBV24-1 with TRBJ2-5, with 12 bases that match TRBD2. With 6 bases clipped from V and 2 bases from J, the junction kept 3 bases outside the gene matches. This CDR3 has 15 amino acids. Germline V gene data show CDR1 as KGHDR and CDR2 as SFDVKD.

The chain recombines TRBV11-1 with TRBJ2-7; 8 bases are a match to TRBD1. Per germline, CDR1 SGHAT and CDR2 FQDESV (reference sequence). The ends lost 4 bases at V and 5 bases at J; junction bases unmatched: 10. The CDR3 extends over 15 amino acids. The CDR3 bases are TGTGCCAGCAGCTACCGGACAGGGCGGAAGGACGAGCAGTACTTC. Its protein is CASSYRTGRKDEQYF.

This chain joins TRBV24-1 and TRBJ1-1; TRBD1 might be the D (5 bases). This CDR3 contains 14 residues. CDR1 is KGHDR, CDR2 SFDVKD, per germline. The germline V and J ends were trimmed by 2 bases and 6 bases, with 12 bases remaining between them. The CDR3 here is CATSDSGGAPEAFF. CDR3 in DNA: TGTGCCACCAGTGATTCTGGTGGGGCTCCTGAAGCTTTCTTT.

This sequence joins TRBV6-4 and TRBJ1-6, with a weak D call TRBD1 (6 bases). This CDR3 is 15 amino acids long. The V end was cut by 3 bases, the J end by 6 bases, with 12 bases between. The germline V gene encodes CDR1 MRHNA and CDR2 SNTAGT. The CDR3 region has the DNA TGTGCCAGCAGTGAAACCACAGGGTTTAATTCACCCCTCCACTTT. This encodes CASSETTGFNSPLHF.

The chain joins TRBV27 to TRBJ2-5; D ambiguous. Trimming removed 4 bases from V and 5 bases from J, with 11 bases in between. The V gene's germline CDR1 is MNHEY and CDR2 SMNVEV (reference sequence). The CDR3 is 13 amino acids. The CDR3 region has the DNA TGTGCCAGCAGTTCGTTGGGTAGGGAGACCCAGTACTTC. Protein sequence: CASSSLGRETQYF.

The chain employs TRBV12-5 and TRBJ1-2; D is unclear. The germline V gene has CDR1 LGHNT and CDR2 FRNRAP. The V and J ends lost 0 bases and 7 bases respectively, with 12 bases between them. The CDR3 extends over 14 amino acids. The CDR3 loop is CASGLVLGLGGYTF. The CDR3 DNA follows: TGTGCTAGTGGTTTGGTATTAGGGTTAGGTGGCTACACCTTC.

J is TRBJ2-1 and V is TRBV11-3; the D is unclear. Germline V gene lookup returns CDR1 SGHNT and CDR2 YENEEA. This CDR3 region has 15 residues. Deletions cut 0 bases from V and 0 bases from J, with 6 bases between. In DNA, the CDR3 is TGTGCCAGCAGCTTAGAAGGATACTCCTACAATGAGCAGTTCTTC. This sequence encodes CASSLEGYSYNEQFF.

The chain employs TRBV6-6 and TRBJ2-1; the match to TRBD2 covers 9 bases. The CDR3 has 16 residues. The junction had 9 bases not matched to a gene; V was cut back by 5 bases and J by 4 bases. CDR1 MNHNY and CDR2 SVGAGI come from the germline V gene (reference sequence). CDR3 amino acids: CASSPPAGGAYNEQFF. Here the CDR3 DNA reads TGTGCCAGCAGTCCCCCAGCGGGGGGCGCTTACAATGAGCAGTTCTTC.

V and J are TRBV7-6 and TRBJ2-7; D gene uncertain. The germline V gene has CDR1 SGHVS and CDR2 FNYEAQ. V gave up 4 bases and J gave up 7 bases, with 17 bases separating them. The CDR3 is 14 residues long. The CDR3 is CASSSVNQPWEQYF. The CDR3 DNA reads as TGTGCCAGCAGCTCCGTCAATCAGCCGTGGGAGCAGTACTTC.

The V and J genes are TRBV9 and TRBJ2-7; TRBD1 or TRBD2 may be the D gene (5 bases each). CDR1 is SGDLS, CDR2 YYNGEE, per germline. This CDR3 contains 15 residues. V was pared by 4 bases and J by 3 bases, with 17 bases between. The CDR3 DNA is TGTGCCAGCAGCAAGGGCCGGGACCTGGGCTACGAGCAGTACTTC. This gives the protein CASSKGRDLGYEQYF.

The rearrangement uses TRBV3-1 (or the pseudogene TRBV3-2) and TRBJ2-7; TRBD2 matches 7 bases. V was clipped by 0 bases and J by 7 bases; unmatched bases: 6. There are 14 residues in the CDR3. Germline lookup yields CDR1 LGHDT and CDR2 YNNKEL (reference sequence). This CDR3 reads CASSQDVGGGEQYF. The CDR3 DNA follows: TGTGCCAGCAGCCAAGACGTGGGGGGAGGGGAGCAGTACTTC.

This clone was picked up one time. The chain carries TRBV7-8 and TRBJ1-3; possible D gene TRBD1, 5 bases. Germline V gene data show CDR1 as SGHVS and CDR2 as FQNEAQ. This CDR3 has 14 amino acids. The ends were cut back, 5 bases at V and 2 bases at J, with 10 bases in the middle. This CDR3 reads CASSQQGTGNTIYF. In nucleotides, the CDR3 is TGTGCCAGCAGCCAGCAGGGTACTGGAAACACCATATATTTT. The full variable domain, rest sourced from reference TRBV7-8 and TRBJ1-3, is GAGVSQSPRYKVAKRGQDVALRCDPISGHVSLFWYQQALGQGPEFLTYFQNEAQLDKSGLPSDRFFAERPEGSVSTLKIQRTQQEDSAVYLCASSQQGTGNTIYFGEGSWLTVV.

The chain joins TRBV9 to TRBJ2-2; D uncertain. V lost 0 bases to trimming and J lost 8 bases, with 8 bases between them. The germline V gene has CDR1 SGDLS and CDR2 YYNGEE. The CDR3 covers 13 residues. This chain's CDR3 is CASSVVPEGELFF. The CDR3 DNA is TGTGCCAGCAGCGTAGTTCCTGAGGGGGAGCTGTTTTTT.

In its sample, this clone was seen a few times. This chain joins TRBV9 and TRBJ2-1, with 7 positions matching TRBD2. The CDR3 consists of 15 residues. Trimming took 3 bases from V and 0 from J; bases not matched to a gene: 3. Germline CDR1 and CDR2: SGDLS and YYNGEE. This CDR3 reads CASSGWTSSYNEQFF. The CDR3 coding sequence is TGTGCCAGCAGCGGTTGGACTAGCTCCTACAATGAGCAGTTCTTC.

This clone came up once. The chain joins TRBV6-5 to TRBJ1-3; unclear D gene. The V and J ends lost 2 bases and 7 bases respectively, with 12 bases between them. Germline V gene lookup returns CDR1 MNHEY and CDR2 SVGAGI. The CDR3 spans 14 residues. The CDR3 loop is CASSYERSLNTIYF. In DNA, the CDR3 is TGTGCCAGCAGTTACGAGAGATCGCTGAACACCATATATTTT.

The chain recombines TRBV4-2 with TRBJ1-1; no clear D gene. CDR3 length equals 14 residues. V was trimmed by 1 base and J by 8 bases, leaving 14 bases between them. Per the germline V gene, CDR1 is LGHNA and CDR2 is YNFKEQ. CDR3 in amino acids: CASSQAESRIEAFF. The CDR3 coding sequence is TGTGCCAGCAGCCAAGCAGAGTCGAGGATCGAAGCTTTCTTT.

This rearrangement joins TRBV7-8 to TRBJ2-2, with D possibly matching TRBD2 (5 bases). Germline V gene sequence: CDR1 SGHVS, CDR2 FQNEAQ. Trimming pared 1 base from V and 2 bases from J, leaving 11 bases between. This CDR3 has 16 amino acids. The chain's CDR3 is CASSLGFRTNTGELFF. DNA of the CDR3: TGTGCCAGCAGCTTAGGGTTTAGGACTAACACCGGGGAGCTGTTTTTT.

CDR3 DNA: TGCGCCAGCAGCGAGGACACTCCTAACTATGGCTACACCTTC. This sequence encodes CASSEDTPNYGYTF. J is TRBJ1-2 and V is TRBV5-1; tentative D call: TRBD1 (5 bases). The V gene's germline CDR1 is SGHRS and CDR2 YFSETQ. The CDR3 is 14 amino acids. Trimming left V 4 bases short and J 0 bases short, with 10 bases between.

The chain couples TRBV7-9 to TRBJ2-7, with 8 bases fitting TRBD1. The CDR3 spans 13 residues. Trimming at V came to 5 bases and at J to 3 bases, leaving 3 bases not matched to a gene. Germline V gives CDR1 SEHNR, CDR2 FQNEAQ (reference sequence). CDR3 sequence (DNA): TGTGCCAGCAGCCCAGGGGGCAGCTACGAGCAGTACTTC. Its translation: CASSPGGSYEQYF.

The chain has TRBV30 and TRBJ1-6; the match to TRBD1 covers 9 bases. The CDR3 runs to 16 residues. Losses at the gene ends were 6 bases for V and 0 bases for J; bases not matched to a gene: 6. The V gene's germline CDR1 is GTSNPN and CDR2 SVGIG (reference sequence). CDR3 amino acids: CACPGQGSSYNSPLHF. The CDR3 DNA reads TGTGCCTGCCCGGGACAGGGAAGCTCCTATAATTCACCCCTCCACTTT.

This rearrangement joins TRBV7-3 to TRBJ2-5; D perhaps matches TRBD1 (5 bases). Between the trimmed V and J ends, which lost 5 bases and 5 bases, there was a span of 18 bases. Germline values: CDR1 SGHTA, CDR2 FQGTGA. This CDR3 is 15 amino acids long. The CDR3 protein is CASSTGQGMEETQYF. CDR3 DNA: TGTGCCAGCAGCACTGGGCAGGGTATGGAGGAGACCCAGTACTTC.

V and J are TRBV5-4 and TRBJ2-1; D is perhaps TRBD2 (6 bases). Germline V gene sequence: CDR1 SGHNT, CDR2 YYREEE (reference sequence). This CDR3 comprises 16 residues. The V end lost 6 bases, the J end lost 11 bases, and 27 bases lay between the germline ends. The CDR3 nucleotides are TGTGCCAGCACCTCCCCAAAAACCCGGGACTTACCCCAGCAGTTCTTC. Its translation: CASTSPKTRDLPQQFF.

This chain uses TRBV5-1 with TRBJ2-5, with 7 bases that match TRBD2. V was clipped by 0 bases and J by 2 bases; unmatched bases: 4. The CDR3 is 15 amino acids. Germline V CDR1 and CDR2: SGHRS, YFSETQ. The CDR3, as DNA: TGCGCCAGCAGCTTGGTCCGGGGGGATCAAGAGACCCAGTACTTC. This translates into CASSLVRGDQETQYF. Full variable domain (outside the CDR3, taken from reference TRBV5-1 and TRBJ2-5): KAGVTQTPRYLIKTRGQQVTLSCSPISGHRSVSWYQQTPGQGLQFLFEYFSETQRNKGNFPGRFSGRQFSNSRSEMNVSTLELGDSALYLCASSLVRGDQETQYFGPGTRLLVL.

J is TRBJ1-1 and V is TRBV27, with D perhaps matching TRBD1 (5 bases). This CDR3 contains 15 residues. With 0 bases removed from V and 2 bases from J, the gap between germline ends came to 10 bases. Germline V CDR1 and CDR2: MNHEY, SMNVEV (reference sequence). Here the CDR3 reads CASSLSGTVNTEAFF. The CDR3 DNA reads as TGTGCCAGCAGTTTATCCGGGACGGTAAACACTGAAGCTTTCTTT.

The chain recombines TRBV2 with TRBJ1-4; D remains ambiguous. CDR3 length: 15 amino acids. CDR1 and CDR2 (germline): SNHLY, FYNNEI. V gave up 6 bases and J gave up 4 bases, with 15 bases separating them. As DNA, the CDR3 is TGTGCCAGCAGGTTCGAGGCACAGTATAATGAAAAACTGTTTTTT. Translated, it gives CASRFEAQYNEKLFF.